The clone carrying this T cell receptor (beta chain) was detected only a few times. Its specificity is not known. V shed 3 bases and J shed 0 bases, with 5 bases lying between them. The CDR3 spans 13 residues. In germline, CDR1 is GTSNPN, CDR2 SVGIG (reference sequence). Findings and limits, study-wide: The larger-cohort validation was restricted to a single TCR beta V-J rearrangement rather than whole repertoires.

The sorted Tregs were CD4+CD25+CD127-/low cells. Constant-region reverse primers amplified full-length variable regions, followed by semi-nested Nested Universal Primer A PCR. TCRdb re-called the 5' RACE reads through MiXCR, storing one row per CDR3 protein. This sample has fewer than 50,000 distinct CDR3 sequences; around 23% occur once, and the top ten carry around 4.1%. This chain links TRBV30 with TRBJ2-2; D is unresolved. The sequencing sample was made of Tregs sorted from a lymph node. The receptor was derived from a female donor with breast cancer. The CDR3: CAWRASNTGELFF. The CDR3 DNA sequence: TGTGCCTGGAGGGCCTCGAACACCGGGGAGCTGTTTTTT.